A selection of T cell receptor beta chains follows, all from one sample in a study of blood T cell repertoires in COVID-19. The assay was immunoSEQ multiplex PCR, and TCRdb's table has in-frame clones only and misses some. The repertoire holds 310,000 or so clones, 86% seen once, with 1.6% in the top ten. Source material: peripheral blood. The receptors here all came from a woman between 45 and 65 years old with acute or convalescent COVID-19. The CDR3 runs from the conserved cysteine through the conserved F or W. The D gene is left open where the match is weak. Expanded clones are given a class, and other clones once, few, many or no size at all.

d_call	clone_size	j_call	v_call	cdr3_aa	cdr3_nt
TRBD1	.	TRBJ2-2	TRBV12-3/TRBV12-4	CASIGQGSGELFF	TGTGCCAGCATCGGACAGGGGTCCGGGGAGCTGTTTTTT
.	.	TRBJ2-7	TRBV11-2	CASSQAGLYEQYF	TGTGCCAGCAGCCAGGCAGGGCTCTACGAGCAGTACTTC
TRBD2	.	TRBJ2-1	TRBV6-5	CASSSEGLAGGNEQFF	TGTGCCAGCAGTTCGGAGGGACTAGCGGGGGGCAATGAGCAGTTCTTC
TRBD1	.	TRBJ1-2	TRBV7-2	CASSPGQGRGYTF	TGTGCCAGCAGCCCCGGACAGGGGAGGGGATACACCTTC
.	.	TRBJ1-1	TRBV7-9	CASSLDSFTEAFF	TGTGCCAGCAGCTTGGACAGCTTCACTGAAGCTTTCTTT
.	.	TRBJ2-6	TRBV19	CASSGRTASSGANVLTF	TGTGCCAGTAGTGGAAGGACTGCGAGCTCTGGGGCCAACGTCCTGACTTTC
TRBD2	.	TRBJ2-1	TRBV7-3	CASSSSGSSGNYNEQFF	TGTGCCAGCAGCTCCTCCGGGTCTAGCGGGAATTACAATGAGCAGTTCTTC
.	few	TRBJ2-1	TRBV29-1	CSVSQSYNEQFF	TGCAGCGTTTCCCAGTCATACAATGAGCAGTTCTTC
TRBD1	.	TRBJ1-1	TRBV5-4	CASSLGAGGTEAFF	TGTGCCAGCAGCTTGGGGGCAGGGGGCACTGAAGCTTTCTTT
.	.	TRBJ1-2	TRBV27	CASSLGRNYGYTF	TGTGCCAGCAGTTTGGGGAGAAACTATGGCTACACCTTC
.	.	TRBJ2-2	TRBV29-1	CSVDPANTGELFF	TGCAGCGTTGACCCCGCGAACACCGGGGAGCTGTTTTTT
.	once	TRBJ1-5	TRBV28	CASSSIVQGLLVNQPQHF	TGTGCCAGCAGTTCAATAGTTCAGGGGTTACTCGTAAATCAGCCCCAGCATTTT
TRBD2	.	TRBJ2-2	TRBV4-3	CASSQDILADNTGELFF	TGCGCCAGCAGCCAAGACATCCTAGCGGACAACACCGGGGAGCTGTTTTTT
TRBD1	.	TRBJ2-7	TRBV27	CASSFGQGNEQYF	TGTGCCAGCAGTTTCGGACAGGGGAACGAGCAGTACTTC